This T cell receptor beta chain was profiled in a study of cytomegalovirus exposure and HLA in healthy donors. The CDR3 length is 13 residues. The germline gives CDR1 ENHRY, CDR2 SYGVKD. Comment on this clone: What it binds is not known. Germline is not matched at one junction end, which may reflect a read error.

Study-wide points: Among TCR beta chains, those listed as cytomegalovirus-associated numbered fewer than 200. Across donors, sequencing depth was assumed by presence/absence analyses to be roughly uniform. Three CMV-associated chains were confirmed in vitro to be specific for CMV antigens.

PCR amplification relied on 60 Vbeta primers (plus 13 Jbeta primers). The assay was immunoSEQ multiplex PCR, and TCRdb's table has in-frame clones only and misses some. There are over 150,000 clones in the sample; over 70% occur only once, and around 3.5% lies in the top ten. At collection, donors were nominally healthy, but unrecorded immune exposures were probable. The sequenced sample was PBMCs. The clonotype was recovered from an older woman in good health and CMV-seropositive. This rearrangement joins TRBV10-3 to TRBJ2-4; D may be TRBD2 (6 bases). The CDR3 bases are TGTGCCATCAGTGATACGGGAGTCAACAGTCAGTACTTC. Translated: CAISDTGVNSQYF.